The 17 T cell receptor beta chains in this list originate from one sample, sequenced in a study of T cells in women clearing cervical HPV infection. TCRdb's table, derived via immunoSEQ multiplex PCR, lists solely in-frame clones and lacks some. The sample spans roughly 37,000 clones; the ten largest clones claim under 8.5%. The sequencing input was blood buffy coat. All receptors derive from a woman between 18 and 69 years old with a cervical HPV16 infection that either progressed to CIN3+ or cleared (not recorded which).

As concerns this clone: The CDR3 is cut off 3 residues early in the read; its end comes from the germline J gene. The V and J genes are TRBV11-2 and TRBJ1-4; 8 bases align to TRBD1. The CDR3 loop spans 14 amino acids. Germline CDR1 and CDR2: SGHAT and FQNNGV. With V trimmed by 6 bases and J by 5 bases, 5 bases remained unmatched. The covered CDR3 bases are TGTGCCAGCAGGAACAGGGGGTCGAATGAAAAA. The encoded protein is CASRNRGSNEK. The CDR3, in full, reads CASRNRGSNEKLFF.

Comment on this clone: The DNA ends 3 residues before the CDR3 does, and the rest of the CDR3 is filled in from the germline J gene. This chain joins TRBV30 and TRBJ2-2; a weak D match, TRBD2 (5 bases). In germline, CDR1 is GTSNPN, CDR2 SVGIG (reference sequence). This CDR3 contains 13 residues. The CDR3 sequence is CAWSDIRGEKLFF. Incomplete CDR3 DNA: TGTGCCTGGAGTGACATTCGGGGTGAAAAG.

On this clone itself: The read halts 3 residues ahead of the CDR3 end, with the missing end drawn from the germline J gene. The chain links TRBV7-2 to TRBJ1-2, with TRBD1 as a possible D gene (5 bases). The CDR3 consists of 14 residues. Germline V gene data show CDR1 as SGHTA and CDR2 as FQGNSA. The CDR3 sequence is CASSLVTSRDDYTF. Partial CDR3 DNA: TGTGCCAGCAGCTTAGTTACTAGCAGGGACGAC.

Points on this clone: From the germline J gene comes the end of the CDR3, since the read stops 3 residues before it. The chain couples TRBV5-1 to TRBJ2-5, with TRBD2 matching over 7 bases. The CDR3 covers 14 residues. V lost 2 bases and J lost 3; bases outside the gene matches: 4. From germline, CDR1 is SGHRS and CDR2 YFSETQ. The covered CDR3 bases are TGCGCCAGCAGCTTATATGGGGGGGAAGAGACC. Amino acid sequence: CASSLYGGEET. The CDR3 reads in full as CASSLYGGEETQYF.

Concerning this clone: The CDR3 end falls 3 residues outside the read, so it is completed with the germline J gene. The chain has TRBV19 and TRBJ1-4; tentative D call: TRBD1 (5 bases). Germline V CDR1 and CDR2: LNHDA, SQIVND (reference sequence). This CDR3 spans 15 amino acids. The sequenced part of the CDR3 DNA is TGTGCCAGTAGTAGGGTCAGCTCTGGGGCCAACGTA. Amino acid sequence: CASSRVSSGANV. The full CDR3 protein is CASSRVSSGANVLFF.

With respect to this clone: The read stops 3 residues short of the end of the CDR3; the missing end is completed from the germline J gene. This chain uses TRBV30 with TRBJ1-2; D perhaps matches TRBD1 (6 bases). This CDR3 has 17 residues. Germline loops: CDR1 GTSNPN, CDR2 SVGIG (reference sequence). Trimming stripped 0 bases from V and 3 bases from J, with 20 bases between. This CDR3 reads CAWSVGFFGGADYGYTF. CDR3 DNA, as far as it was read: TGTGCCTGGAGTGTCGGGTTCTTTGGGGGCGCGGACTATGGC.

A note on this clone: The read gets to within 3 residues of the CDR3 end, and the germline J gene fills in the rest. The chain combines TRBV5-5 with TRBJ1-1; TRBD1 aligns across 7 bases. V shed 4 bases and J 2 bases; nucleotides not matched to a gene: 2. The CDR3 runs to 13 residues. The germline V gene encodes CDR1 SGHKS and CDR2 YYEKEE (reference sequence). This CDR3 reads CASSRQGNTEAFF. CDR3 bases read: TGTGCCAGCAGCCGACAGGGAAACACTGAA.

The sequenced part of the CDR3 DNA is TGCGCCAGCAGCTTGGTACAGGGGGCGAACTACGAG. Translating it yields CASSLVQGANYE. The CDR3, in full, reads CASSLVQGANYEQYF. J is TRBJ2-7 and V is TRBV5-1, with TRBD1 identical over 9 bases. The read gets to within 3 residues of the CDR3 end, and the germline J gene fills in the rest. The CDR3 length is 15 residues. V was pared by 0 bases and J by 3 bases, with 4 bases of the junction left unmatched. Germline values: CDR1 SGHRS, CDR2 YFSETQ. The full variable domain, its missing parts supplied by reference TRBV5-1 and TRBJ2-7, is KAGVTQTPRYLIKTRGQQVTLSCSPISGHRSVSWYQQTPGQGLQFLFEYFSETQRNKGNFPGRFSGRQFSNSRSEMNVSTLELGDSALYLCASSLVQGANYEQYFGPGTRLTVT.

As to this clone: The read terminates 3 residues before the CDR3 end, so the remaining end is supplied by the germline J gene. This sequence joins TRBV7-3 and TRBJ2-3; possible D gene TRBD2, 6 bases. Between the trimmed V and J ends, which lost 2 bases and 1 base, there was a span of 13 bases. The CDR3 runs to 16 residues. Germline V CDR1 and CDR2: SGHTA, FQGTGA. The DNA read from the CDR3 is TGTGCCAGCAGCTTAGATTCCGGCGGGGGCACAGATACG. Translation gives CASSLDSGGGTDT. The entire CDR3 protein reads CASSLDSGGGTDTQYF.

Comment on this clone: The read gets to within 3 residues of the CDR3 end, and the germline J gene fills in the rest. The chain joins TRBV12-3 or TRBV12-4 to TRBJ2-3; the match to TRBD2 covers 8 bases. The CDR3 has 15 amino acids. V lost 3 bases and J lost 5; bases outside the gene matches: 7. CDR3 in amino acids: CASSFLGLGGDTQYF. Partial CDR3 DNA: TGTGCCAGCAGTTTTTTGGGACTAGGTGGAGATACG.

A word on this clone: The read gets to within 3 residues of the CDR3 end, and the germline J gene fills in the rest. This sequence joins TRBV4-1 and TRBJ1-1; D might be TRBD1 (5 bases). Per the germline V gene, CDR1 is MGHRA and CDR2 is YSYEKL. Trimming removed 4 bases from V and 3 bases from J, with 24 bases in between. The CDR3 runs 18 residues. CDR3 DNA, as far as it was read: TGCGCCAGCAGCCTCAAGAGAGCGCAGGGCCTTGTCGACACTGAA. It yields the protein CASSLKRAQGLVDTE. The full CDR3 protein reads CASSLKRAQGLVDTEAFF.

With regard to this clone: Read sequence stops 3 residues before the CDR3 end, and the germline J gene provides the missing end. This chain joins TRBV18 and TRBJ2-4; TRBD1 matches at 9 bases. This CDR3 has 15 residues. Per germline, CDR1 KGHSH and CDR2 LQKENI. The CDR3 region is CASSPQGQGPYGQYF. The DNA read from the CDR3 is TGTGCCAGCTCCCCCCAGGGACAGGGACCCTATGGT.

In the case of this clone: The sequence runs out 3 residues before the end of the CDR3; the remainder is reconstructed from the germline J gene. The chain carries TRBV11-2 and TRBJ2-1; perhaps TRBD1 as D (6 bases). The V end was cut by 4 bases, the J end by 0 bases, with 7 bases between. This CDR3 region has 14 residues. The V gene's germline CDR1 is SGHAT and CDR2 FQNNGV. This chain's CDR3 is CASSSGVSYNEQFF. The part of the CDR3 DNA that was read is TGTGCCAGCAGCTCAGGGGTCTCCTACAATGAG.

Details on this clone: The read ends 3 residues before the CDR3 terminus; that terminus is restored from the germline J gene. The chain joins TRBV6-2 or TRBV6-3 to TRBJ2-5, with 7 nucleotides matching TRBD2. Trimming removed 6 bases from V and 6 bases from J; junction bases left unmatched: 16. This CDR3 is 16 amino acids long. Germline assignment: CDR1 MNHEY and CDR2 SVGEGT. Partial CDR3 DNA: TGTGCCAGCAGGAAGGCCGGGGCTAGCGGCGGGAAGACC. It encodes CASRKAGASGGKT. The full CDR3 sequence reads CASRKAGASGGKTQYF.

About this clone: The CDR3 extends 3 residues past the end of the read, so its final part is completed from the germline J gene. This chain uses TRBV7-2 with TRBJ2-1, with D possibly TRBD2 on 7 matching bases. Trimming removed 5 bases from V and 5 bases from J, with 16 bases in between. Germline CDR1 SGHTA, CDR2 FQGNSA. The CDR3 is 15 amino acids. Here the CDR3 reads CASSANPGGHNEQFF. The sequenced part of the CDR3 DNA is TGTGCCAGCAGCGCTAACCCGGGGGGCCACAATGAG.

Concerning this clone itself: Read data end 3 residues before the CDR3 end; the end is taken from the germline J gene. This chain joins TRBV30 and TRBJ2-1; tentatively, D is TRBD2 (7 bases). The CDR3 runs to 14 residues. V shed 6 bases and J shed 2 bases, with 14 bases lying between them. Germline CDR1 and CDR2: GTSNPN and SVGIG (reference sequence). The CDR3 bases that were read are TGTGCCTGCTCACAAGGGGGGGCCTACAATGAG. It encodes CACSQGGAYNE. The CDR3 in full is CACSQGGAYNEQFF.

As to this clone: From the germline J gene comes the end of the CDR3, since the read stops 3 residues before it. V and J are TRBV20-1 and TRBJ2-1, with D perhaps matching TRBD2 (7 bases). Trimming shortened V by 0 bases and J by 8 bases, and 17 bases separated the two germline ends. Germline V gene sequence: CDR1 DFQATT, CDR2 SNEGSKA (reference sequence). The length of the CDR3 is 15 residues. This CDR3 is CSARDPRGGTDEQFF. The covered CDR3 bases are TGCAGTGCTAGAGATCCGAGGGGGGGGACCGATGAG.